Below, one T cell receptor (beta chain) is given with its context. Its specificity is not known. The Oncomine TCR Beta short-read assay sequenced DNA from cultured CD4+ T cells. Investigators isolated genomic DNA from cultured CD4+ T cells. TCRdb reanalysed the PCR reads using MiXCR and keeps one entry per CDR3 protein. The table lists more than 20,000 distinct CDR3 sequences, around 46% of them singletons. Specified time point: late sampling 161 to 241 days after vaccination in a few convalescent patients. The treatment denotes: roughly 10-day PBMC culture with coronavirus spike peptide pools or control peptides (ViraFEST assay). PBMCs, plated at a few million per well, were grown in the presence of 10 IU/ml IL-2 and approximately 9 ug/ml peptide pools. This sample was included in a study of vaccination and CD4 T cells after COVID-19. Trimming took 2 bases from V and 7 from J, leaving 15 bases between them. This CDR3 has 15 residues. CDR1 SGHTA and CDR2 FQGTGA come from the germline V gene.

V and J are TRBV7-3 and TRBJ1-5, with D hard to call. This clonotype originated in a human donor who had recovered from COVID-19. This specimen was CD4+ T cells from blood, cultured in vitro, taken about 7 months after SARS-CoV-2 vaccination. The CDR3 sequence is CASSLLLEASQPQHF. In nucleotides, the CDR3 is TGTGCCAGCAGCTTATTGTTGGAGGCTTCGCAGCCCCAGCATTTT.